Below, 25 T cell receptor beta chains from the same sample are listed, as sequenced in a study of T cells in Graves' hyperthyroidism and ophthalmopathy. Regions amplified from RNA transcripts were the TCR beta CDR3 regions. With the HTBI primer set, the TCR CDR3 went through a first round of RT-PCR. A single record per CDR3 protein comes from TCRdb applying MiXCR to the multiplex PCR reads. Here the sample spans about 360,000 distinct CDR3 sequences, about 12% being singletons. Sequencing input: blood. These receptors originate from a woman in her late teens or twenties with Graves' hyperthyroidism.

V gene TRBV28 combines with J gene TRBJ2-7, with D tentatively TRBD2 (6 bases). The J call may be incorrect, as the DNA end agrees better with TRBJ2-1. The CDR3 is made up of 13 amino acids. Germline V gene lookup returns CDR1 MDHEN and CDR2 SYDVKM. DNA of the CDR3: TGTGCCAGCATTACTAGGGACTCCTACGAGCAGTTCTTC. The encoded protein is CASITRDSYEQFF.

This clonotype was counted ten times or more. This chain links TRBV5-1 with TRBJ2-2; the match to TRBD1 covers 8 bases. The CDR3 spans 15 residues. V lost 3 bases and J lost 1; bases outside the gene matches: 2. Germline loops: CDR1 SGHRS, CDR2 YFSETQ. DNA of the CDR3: TGCGCCAGCAGCTGGACAGGGTGGAACACCGGGGAGCTGTTTTTT. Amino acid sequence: CASSWTGWNTGELFF.

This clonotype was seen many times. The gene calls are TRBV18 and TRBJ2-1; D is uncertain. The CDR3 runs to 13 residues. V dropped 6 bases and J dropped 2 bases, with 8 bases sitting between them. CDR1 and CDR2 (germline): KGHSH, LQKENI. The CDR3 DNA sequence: TGTGCCAGCTCCCCCCTTACCTACAATGAGCAGTTCTTC. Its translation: CASSPLTYNEQFF.

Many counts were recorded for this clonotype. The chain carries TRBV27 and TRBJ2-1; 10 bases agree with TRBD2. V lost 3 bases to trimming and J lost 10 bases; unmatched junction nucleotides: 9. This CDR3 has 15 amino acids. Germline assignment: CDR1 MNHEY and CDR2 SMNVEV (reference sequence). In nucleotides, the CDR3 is TGTGCCAGCAGTTTCTTTAGCGGGAGGCGGCTCGAGCAGTTCTTC. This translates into CASSFFSGRRLEQFF.

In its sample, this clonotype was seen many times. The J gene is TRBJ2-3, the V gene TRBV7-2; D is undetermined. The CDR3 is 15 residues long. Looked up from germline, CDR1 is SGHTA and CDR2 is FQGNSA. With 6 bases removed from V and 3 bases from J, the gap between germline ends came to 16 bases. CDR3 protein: CASSTGLTGTDTQYF. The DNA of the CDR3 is TGTGCCAGCAGTACCGGGCTTACGGGTACAGATACGCAGTATTTT.

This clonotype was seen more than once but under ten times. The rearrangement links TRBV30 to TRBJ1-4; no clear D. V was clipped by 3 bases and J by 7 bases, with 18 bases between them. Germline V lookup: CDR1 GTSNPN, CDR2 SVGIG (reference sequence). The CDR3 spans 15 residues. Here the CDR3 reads CAWSRTGGFSEKLFF. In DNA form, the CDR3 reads TGTGCCTGGAGCCGGACCGGCGGTTTCAGTGAAAAACTGTTTTTT.

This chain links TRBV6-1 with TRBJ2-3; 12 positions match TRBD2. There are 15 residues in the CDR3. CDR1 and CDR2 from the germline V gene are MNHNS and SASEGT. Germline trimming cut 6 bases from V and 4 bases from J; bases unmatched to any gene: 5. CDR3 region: CASRPLAGGSDTQYF. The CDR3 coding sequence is TGTGCCAGCAGACCTCTAGCGGGAGGGTCAGATACGCAGTATTTT.

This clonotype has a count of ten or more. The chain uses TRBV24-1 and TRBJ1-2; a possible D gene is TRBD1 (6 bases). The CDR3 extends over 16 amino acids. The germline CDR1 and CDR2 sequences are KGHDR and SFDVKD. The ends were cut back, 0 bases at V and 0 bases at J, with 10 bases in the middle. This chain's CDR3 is CATSDLSDRTNYGYTF. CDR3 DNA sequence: TGTGCCACCAGTGATTTGTCCGACAGGACTAACTATGGCTACACCTTC.

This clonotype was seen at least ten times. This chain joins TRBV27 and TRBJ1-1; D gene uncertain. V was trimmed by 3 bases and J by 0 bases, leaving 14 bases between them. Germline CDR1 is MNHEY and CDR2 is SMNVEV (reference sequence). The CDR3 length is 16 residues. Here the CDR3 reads CASSFSTIQMNTEAFF. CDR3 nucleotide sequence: TGTGCCAGCAGTTTTTCGACAATACAGATGAACACTGAAGCTTTCTTT.

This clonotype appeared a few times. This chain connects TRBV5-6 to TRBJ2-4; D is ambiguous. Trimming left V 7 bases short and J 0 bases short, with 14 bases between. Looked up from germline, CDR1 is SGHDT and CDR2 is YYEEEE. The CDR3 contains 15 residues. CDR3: CASGPMSKAKNIQYF. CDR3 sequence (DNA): TGTGCCAGCGGACCTATGAGCAAAGCCAAAAACATTCAGTACTTC.

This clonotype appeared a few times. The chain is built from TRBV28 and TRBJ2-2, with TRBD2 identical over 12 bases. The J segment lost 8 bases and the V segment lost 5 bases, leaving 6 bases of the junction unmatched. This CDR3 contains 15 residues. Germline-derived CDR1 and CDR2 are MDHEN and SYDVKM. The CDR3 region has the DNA TGTGCCAGCAGTACCGGACTAGCGGGAAGGGGGGAGCTGTTTTTT. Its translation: CASSTGLAGRGELFF.

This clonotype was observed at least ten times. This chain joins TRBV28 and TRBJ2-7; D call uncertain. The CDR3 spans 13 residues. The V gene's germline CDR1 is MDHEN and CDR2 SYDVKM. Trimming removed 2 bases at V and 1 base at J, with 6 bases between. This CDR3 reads CASSLTASYEQYF. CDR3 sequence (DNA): TGTGCCAGCAGTTTAACCGCTTCCTACGAGCAGTACTTC.

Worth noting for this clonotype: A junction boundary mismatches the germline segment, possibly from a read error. The CDR3 bases are TGTACCACCAGCAGAGAGCGACAGGGGGCTGGTGGGGCCAACGTCCTGACTTTC. Its translation: CTTSRERQGAGGANVLTF. The rearrangement joins TRBV15 to TRBJ2-6; 10 nucleotides line up with TRBD1. The CDR3 sequence is 18 residues long. Looked up from germline, CDR1 is LNHNV and CDR2 is YYDKDF (reference sequence).

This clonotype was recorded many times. This CDR3 reads CASSVGGYGTEAFF. In DNA form, the CDR3 reads TGTGCCAGCAGCGTTGGGGGCTATGGGACTGAAGCTTTCTTT. This sequence joins TRBV9 and TRBJ1-1; the D gene is possibly TRBD1 (6 bases). From germline, CDR1 is SGDLS and CDR2 YYNGEE. CDR3 length: 14 residues. V lost 2 bases to trimming and J lost 5 bases, with 13 bases between them.

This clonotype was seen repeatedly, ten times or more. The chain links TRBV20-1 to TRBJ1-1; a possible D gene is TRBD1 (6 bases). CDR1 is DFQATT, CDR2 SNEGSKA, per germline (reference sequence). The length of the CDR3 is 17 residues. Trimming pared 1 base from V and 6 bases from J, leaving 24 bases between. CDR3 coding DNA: TGCAGTGCTAGAGGAACCCCCGCTGACAGGAGGGCGGCTGAAGCTTTCTTT. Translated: CSARGTPADRRAAEAFF.

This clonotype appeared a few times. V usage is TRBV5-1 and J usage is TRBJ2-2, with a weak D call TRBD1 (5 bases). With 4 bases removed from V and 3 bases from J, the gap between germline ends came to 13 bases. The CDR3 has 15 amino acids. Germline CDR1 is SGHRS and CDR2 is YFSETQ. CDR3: CASSLPRGDTGELFF. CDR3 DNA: TGCGCCAGCAGCCTCCCTAGGGGCGACACCGGGGAGCTGTTTTTT.

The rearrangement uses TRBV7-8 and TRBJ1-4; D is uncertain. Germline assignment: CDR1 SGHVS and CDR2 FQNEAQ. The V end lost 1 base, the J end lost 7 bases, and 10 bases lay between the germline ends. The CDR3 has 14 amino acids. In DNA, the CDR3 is TGTGCCAGCAGCTTAGTAGCCGGGGTTGAAAAACTGTTTTTT. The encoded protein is CASSLVAGVEKLFF.

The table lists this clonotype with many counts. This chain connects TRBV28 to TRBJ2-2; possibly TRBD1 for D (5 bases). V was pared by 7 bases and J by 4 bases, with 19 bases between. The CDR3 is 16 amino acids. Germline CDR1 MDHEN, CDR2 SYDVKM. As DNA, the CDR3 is TGTGCCAGCAACACCCCCCGTTGGGGCAGCACCGGGGAGCTGTTTTTT. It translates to CASNTPRWGSTGELFF.

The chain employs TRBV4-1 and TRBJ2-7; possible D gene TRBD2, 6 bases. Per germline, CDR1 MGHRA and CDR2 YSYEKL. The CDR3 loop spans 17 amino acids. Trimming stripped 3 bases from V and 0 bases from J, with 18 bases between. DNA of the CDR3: TGCGCCAGCAGCCATGCTCAGACCCACGGGGGCTCCTACGAGCAGTACTTC. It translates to CASSHAQTHGGSYEQYF.

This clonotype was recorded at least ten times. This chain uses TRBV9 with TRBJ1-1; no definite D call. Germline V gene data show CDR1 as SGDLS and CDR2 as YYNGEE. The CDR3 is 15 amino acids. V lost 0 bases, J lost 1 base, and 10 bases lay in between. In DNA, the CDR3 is TGTGCCAGCAGCGTAGCCCTCGGGGAGAACACTGAAGCTTTCTTT. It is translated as CASSVALGENTEAFF.

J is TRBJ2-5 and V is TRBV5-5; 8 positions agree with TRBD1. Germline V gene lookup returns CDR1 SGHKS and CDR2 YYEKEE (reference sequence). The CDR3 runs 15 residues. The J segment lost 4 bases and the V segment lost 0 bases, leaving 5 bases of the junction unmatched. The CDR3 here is CASSLVSQGAETQYF. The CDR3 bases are TGTGCCAGCAGCTTGGTTTCTCAGGGGGCAGAGACCCAGTACTTC.

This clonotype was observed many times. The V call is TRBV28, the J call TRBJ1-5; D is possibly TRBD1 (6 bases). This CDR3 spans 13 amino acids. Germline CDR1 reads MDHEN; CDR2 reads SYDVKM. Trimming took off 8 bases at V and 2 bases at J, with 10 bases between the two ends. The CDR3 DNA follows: TGTGCCAGCCATTACAGGGGCAATCAGCCCCAGCATTTT. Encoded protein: CASHYRGNQPQHF.

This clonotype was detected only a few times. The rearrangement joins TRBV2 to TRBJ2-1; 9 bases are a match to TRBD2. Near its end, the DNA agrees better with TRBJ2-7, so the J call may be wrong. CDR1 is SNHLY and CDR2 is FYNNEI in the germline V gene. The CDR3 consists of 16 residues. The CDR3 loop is CASSERAGGPYNEQYF. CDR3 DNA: TGTGCCAGCAGTGAACGGGCGGGAGGGCCCTACAATGAGCAGTACTTC.

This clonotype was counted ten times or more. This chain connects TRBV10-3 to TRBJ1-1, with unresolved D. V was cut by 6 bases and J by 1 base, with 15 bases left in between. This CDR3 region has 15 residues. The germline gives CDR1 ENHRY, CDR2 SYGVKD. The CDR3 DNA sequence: TGTGCCATCAGCCCCCAGGTGGGGTCGAACACTGAAGCTTTCTTT. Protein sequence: CAISPQVGSNTEAFF.

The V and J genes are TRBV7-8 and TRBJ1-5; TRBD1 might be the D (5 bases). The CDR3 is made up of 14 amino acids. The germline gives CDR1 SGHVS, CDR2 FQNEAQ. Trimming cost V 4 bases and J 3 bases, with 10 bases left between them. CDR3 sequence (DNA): TGTGCCAGCAGCTCTGGGGGGACCAATCAGCCCCAGCATTTT. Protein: CASSSGGTNQPQHF.